This TCR beta chain emerged from a study of T cell repertoires in cytomegalovirus infection. One entry per CDR3 protein, called by TCRdb with MiXCR from the reads. The sample records approximately 1,000,000 distinct CDR3 sequences, approximately 31% being singletons. Germline V gene data show CDR1 as MNHEY and CDR2 as SMNVEV (reference sequence). The CDR3 runs 14 residues. V was cut by 8 bases and J by 3 bases, with 16 bases left in between. This clonotype appeared a few times. Its target is unknown. This sequence was found in a human donor in good health (CMV status not recorded). Some clones in this sample may be carry-over from other donors' samples. The gene calls are TRBV27 and TRBJ1-1; TRBD1 might be the D (6 bases). This sample comprised cultured CD8+ T cells from PBMCs, obtained from culture after CMV antigen stimulation. The CDR3 spells CASGRGKKDTEAFF. CDR3 DNA: TGTGCCAGCGGCAGGGGCAAGAAAGACACTGAAGCTTTCTTT.